The clone carrying this TCR beta chain has just a few counts. Its antigen remains unknown. This entry comes from a study of post-analysis software for immune sequencing data. General study results and limits: Patients had higher frequencies than controls of about five TRBV segments, including TRBV5-6, TRBV5-1 and TRBV20-1.

Unique-molecular-identifier-tagged TCR beta cDNA libraries were used. TCRdb independently ran MiXCR on the PCR reads; one entry per CDR3 protein. This table holds about 540,000 distinct CDR3 sequences, around 36% found once. V was shortened by 6 bases and J by 2 bases, with 16 bases between the two germline ends. CDR3 length equals 15 residues. Per the germline V gene, CDR1 is MNHNY and CDR2 is SVGAGI (reference sequence). This rearrangement joins TRBV6-6 to TRBJ2-5, with D perhaps TRBD2 (6 bases). The clonotype originates from a girl aged 2-17 years with multiple sclerosis. The material sequenced was blood. The CDR3, as DNA: TGTGCCAGCAGACCCCCGGGGAGGCAGCAAGAGACCCAGTACTTC. Amino acids: CASRPPGRQQETQYF.